One sample yielded the 32 T cell receptor beta chains listed below, sequenced in a study of CD8 T cells in Susac syndrome. Random-hexamer reverse transcription was applied to roughly 0.5 to 1 ug RNA. TCRdb reprocessed the immunoSEQ multiplex PCR reads with MiXCR, giving one entry per CDR3 protein. The profile shows fewer than 200,000 distinct CDR3 sequences, approximately 94% of them singletons. Sequencing was performed on CD4+ T cells from PBMCs. Receptors originate from a human donor in good health.

The V call is TRBV20-1, the J call TRBJ2-5; D is perhaps TRBD1 (6 bases). V shed 3 bases and J shed 2 bases, with 10 bases lying between them. Germline V lookup: CDR1 DFQATT, CDR2 SNEGSKA (reference sequence). The CDR3 covers 13 residues. For the CDR3, the DNA is TGCAGTGCTAGTGACAGGTTACAAGAGACCCAGTACTTC. This codes for CSASDRLQETQYF.

The CDR3 DNA reads as TGTGCCAGCAGTTACCCGAGGGCCCTAAGCACAGATACGCAGTATTTT. Its protein is CASSYPRALSTDTQYF. The V and J genes are TRBV6-2 or TRBV6-3 and TRBJ2-3; D possibly corresponds to TRBD2 (5 bases). V lost 2 bases and J lost 0, with 12 bases in between. The CDR3 consists of 16 residues. Per germline, CDR1 MNHEY and CDR2 SVGEGT.

The genes are TRBV29-1 and TRBJ1-2; D gene unclear. Germline V lookup: CDR1 SQVTM, CDR2 ANQGSEA. The V end lost 0 bases, the J end lost 6 bases, and 14 bases lay between the germline ends. The CDR3 totals 14 residues. CDR3 region: CSVEEGSFRHGYTF. The CDR3 nucleotides are TGCAGCGTTGAAGAGGGCTCATTCCGGCATGGCTACACCTTC.

The chain links TRBV29-1 to TRBJ1-5, with TRBD1 as a possible D gene (5 bases). The CDR3 is 13 residues long. V was trimmed by 7 bases and J by 9 bases, leaving 19 bases between them. Germline values: CDR1 SQVTM, CDR2 ANQGSEA. The CDR3 DNA reads TGCAGCGCCAACACGGGGGACGGGAGGCCCCAGCATTTT. Its translation is CSANTGDGRPQHF.

V is TRBV28 and J is TRBJ2-1, with 7 bases lining up with TRBD1. The germline V gene encodes CDR1 MDHEN and CDR2 SYDVKM. Losses at the gene ends were 6 bases for V and 5 bases for J; bases not matched to a gene: 10. The CDR3 runs 15 residues. The CDR3 loop reads CASSFLRQGNNEQFF. The CDR3 bases are TGTGCCAGCAGCTTTCTGAGACAGGGCAACAATGAGCAGTTCTTC. Full variable domain (outside the CDR3, taken from reference TRBV28 and TRBJ2-1): DVKVTQSSRYLVKRTGEKVFLECVQDMDHENMFWYRQDPGLGLRLIYFSYDVKMKEKGDIPEGYSVSREKKERFSLILESASTNQTSMYLCASSFLRQGNNEQFFGPGTRLTVL.

Only one count was recorded for this clonotype. V usage is TRBV6-5 and J usage is TRBJ1-5, with 8 bases identical to TRBD1. J gave up 3 bases and V 2 bases, and 9 bases lay outside the gene matches. This CDR3 region has 17 residues. Germline V gives CDR1 MNHEY, CDR2 SVGAGI. The CDR3 sequence: CASSYGTGFQYNQPQHF. CDR3 nucleotide sequence: TGTGCCAGCAGTTACGGGACAGGATTCCAGTACAATCAGCCCCAGCATTTT.

This chain links TRBV28 with TRBJ1-4; TRBD1 agrees at 11 bases. Germline V gene data show CDR1 as MDHEN and CDR2 as SYDVKM. This CDR3 spans 11 amino acids. With 8 bases clipped from V and 11 bases from J, the junction kept 1 base outside the gene matches. CDR3 loop: CASGTGGKLFF. The CDR3 DNA reads TGTGCCAGCGGGACAGGGGGGAAACTGTTTTTT.

V is TRBV3-1 and J is TRBJ2-1; 7 bases are shared with TRBD2. The germline V gene has CDR1 LGHDT and CDR2 YNNKEL (reference sequence). CDR3 length: 13 residues. The ends lost 3 bases at V and 8 bases at J; junction bases unmatched: 4. The CDR3 DNA follows: TGTGCCAGCAGCCATTCGGGAGGCGATGAGCAGTTCTTC. It is translated as CASSHSGGDEQFF.

The gene calls are TRBV7-8 and TRBJ2-2; TRBD2 matches 13 bases. Germline CDR1 is SGHVS and CDR2 is FQNEAQ. The CDR3 extends over 18 amino acids. J gave up 5 bases and V 2 bases, and 8 bases lay outside the gene matches. CDR3 in DNA: TGTGCCAGCAGCTTACGGACTAGCGGGAGACGCAATACCGGGGAGCTGTTTTTT. It codes for CASSLRTSGRRNTGELFF.

The gene calls are TRBV27 and TRBJ2-7; 8 nucleotides match TRBD1. Germline trimming cut 10 bases from V and 3 bases from J; bases unmatched to any gene: 8. This CDR3 region has 13 residues. CDR1 and CDR2 from the germline V gene are MNHEY and SMNVEV (reference sequence). CDR3 sequence (DNA): TGTGCCACCCAGGGGGCAGGACTCTACGAGCAGTACTTC. Translating it yields CATQGAGLYEQYF.

The J gene is TRBJ2-1, the V gene TRBV30, with 7 bases lining up with TRBD2. V dropped 1 base and J dropped 7; count of bases not matched to a gene: 7. In germline, CDR1 is GTSNPN, CDR2 SVGIG (reference sequence). The CDR3 spans 14 residues. The DNA of the CDR3 is TGTGCCTGGAGTGGGACTAGATATTTGAATGAGCAGTTCTTC. Residues: CAWSGTRYLNEQFF.

V gene TRBV29-1 combines with J gene TRBJ2-5; 8 nucleotides agree with TRBD2. The V gene end was trimmed by 3 bases and the J gene end by 5 bases; junction bases not matched to a gene: 5. This CDR3 is built from 13 residues. Germline lookup yields CDR1 SQVTM and CDR2 ANQGSEA. CDR3 DNA sequence: TGCAGCGTTGAGTATGGCGGGGGGGAGACCCAGTACTTC. This translates into CSVEYGGGETQYF.

This chain joins TRBV21-1 and TRBJ2-2. TRBV21-1 is annotated as a pseudogene. The CDR3 covers 14 residues. The chain's CDR3 is CASSMTQNTGELFF. The CDR3 region has the DNA TGTGCCAGCAGCATGACCCAGAACACCGGGGAGCTGTTTTTT.

The rearrangement links TRBV4-2 to TRBJ1-1; D gene unclear. Germline V gene data show CDR1 as LGHNA and CDR2 as YNFKEQ. CDR3 length equals 12 residues. The germline V and J ends were trimmed by 1 base and 11 bases, with 11 bases remaining between them. CDR3 in amino acids: CASSQGNFRAFF. The CDR3 bases are TGTGCCAGCAGCCAAGGAAACTTCAGGGCTTTCTTT.

The chain couples TRBV15 to TRBJ2-3; 7 bases align to TRBD2. CDR1 is LNHNV, CDR2 YYDKDF, per germline (reference sequence). The CDR3 totals 17 residues. Losses at the gene ends were 0 bases for V and 2 bases for J; bases not matched to a gene: 8. The CDR3 DNA reads as TGTGCCACCAGCAGAGATCTCCTAGCGGCGATCACAGATACGCAGTATTTT. Residues: CATSRDLLAAITDTQYF.

CDR3 nucleotide sequence: TGTGCCAGCAGAAGACTAGCGGGAGACTACGAGCAGTACTTC. This encodes CASRRLAGDYEQYF. The V call is TRBV2, the J call TRBJ2-7; the match to TRBD2 covers 12 bases. This CDR3 spans 14 amino acids. Trimming removed 6 bases from V and 3 bases from J; junction bases left unmatched: 3. Germline lookup yields CDR1 SNHLY and CDR2 FYNNEI.

V is TRBV5-4 and J is TRBJ2-2; 9 bases agree with TRBD2. Germline-derived CDR1 and CDR2 are SGHNT and YYREEE (reference sequence). V gave up 2 bases and J gave up 5 bases; unmatched junction bases: 7. The CDR3 covers 16 residues. The CDR3 bases are TGTGCCAGCAGCTTAGGAGCGGGAGGTCGAACCGGGGAGCTGTTTTTT. This encodes CASSLGAGGRTGELFF. The whole variable domain, remainder taken from reference TRBV5-4 and TRBJ2-2, is ETGVTQSPTHLIKTRGQQVTLRCSSQSGHNTVSWYQQALGQGPQFIFQYYREEENGRGNFPPRFSGLQFPNYSSELNVNALELDDSALYLCASSLGAGGRTGELFFGEGSRLTVL.

V usage is TRBV2 and J usage is TRBJ2-5; a weak D match, TRBD1 (6 bases). V lost 5 bases, J lost 4 bases, and 14 bases lay in between. CDR3 length equals 14 residues. The germline CDR1 and CDR2 sequences are SNHLY and FYNNEI. The CDR3: CASSRRGLGETQYF. The CDR3 DNA follows: TGTGCCAGCAGTCGCAGGGGATTAGGAGAGACCCAGTACTTC.

The rearrangement uses TRBV3-1 and TRBJ2-5; no definite D call. Trimming stripped 3 bases from V and 1 base from J, with 18 bases between. This CDR3 comprises 17 residues. Germline loops: CDR1 LGHDT, CDR2 YNNKEL (reference sequence). In DNA form, the CDR3 reads TGTGCCAGCAGCCAGGACGCGAACCTAAACGCCCAAGAGACCCAGTACTTC. This sequence encodes CASSQDANLNAQETQYF.

The CDR3 nucleotides read TGCGCCAGCACTCGACATCTAACCAACGAGCAGTACTTC. This gives the protein CASTRHLTNEQYF. The V gene is TRBV5-1, the J gene TRBJ2-7, with unresolved D. This CDR3 has 13 residues. With 6 bases removed from V and 5 bases from J, the gap between germline ends came to 15 bases. CDR1 is SGHRS, CDR2 YFSETQ, per germline.

The CDR3 coding sequence is TGCAGTGCTAGAGACTTAGCGGTCCCTGTCGGGGAGCAGTACTTC. This codes for CSARDLAVPVGEQYF. The rearrangement uses TRBV20-1 and TRBJ2-7; tentative D call: TRBD2 (6 bases). The CDR3 consists of 15 residues. Trimming shortened V by 0 bases and J by 7 bases, and 19 bases separated the two germline ends. In germline, CDR1 is DFQATT, CDR2 SNEGSKA (reference sequence).

V usage is TRBV19 and J usage is TRBJ2-1; TRBD2 agrees at 11 bases. The CDR3 is 17 amino acids. CDR1 is LNHDA and CDR2 is SQIVND in the germline V gene (reference sequence). The V gene end was trimmed by 2 bases and the J gene end by 6 bases; junction bases not matched to a gene: 9. The CDR3 reads CASSIMVAGGPGNEQFF. CDR3 nucleotide sequence: TGTGCCAGTAGTATAATGGTAGCGGGAGGGCCGGGCAATGAGCAGTTCTTC.

The chain employs TRBV28 and TRBJ2-1, with TRBD2 matching over 7 bases. This CDR3 contains 15 residues. CDR1 and CDR2 (germline): MDHEN, SYDVKM. V shed 2 bases and J 7 bases; nucleotides not matched to a gene: 8. The DNA of the CDR3 is TGTGCCAGCAGTTTAGAGGGAGGGTTGGGTAATGAGCAGTTCTTC. Its translation is CASSLEGGLGNEQFF.

The chain links TRBV20-1 to TRBJ2-7; unclear D gene. Trimming cost V 3 bases and J 3 bases, with 9 bases left between them. The CDR3 totals 12 residues. Germline V gives CDR1 DFQATT, CDR2 SNEGSKA (reference sequence). CDR3 DNA: TGCAGTGCTAGGGGCCCGCTCTACGAGCAGTACTTC. Protein sequence: CSARGPLYEQYF.

This chain joins TRBV29-1 and TRBJ1-1, with 7 nucleotides matching TRBD1. The CDR3 loop spans 13 amino acids. Per the germline V gene, CDR1 is SQVTM and CDR2 is ANQGSEA. Trimming took 5 bases from V and 0 from J; bases not matched to a gene: 3. The CDR3 sequence is CSVLGQMNTEAFF. The CDR3 DNA reads as TGCAGCGTTCTGGGACAGATGAACACTGAAGCTTTCTTT.

V gene TRBV30 combines with J gene TRBJ1-5; tentatively, D is TRBD1 (6 bases). This CDR3 has 15 amino acids. Trimming stripped 0 bases from V and 5 bases from J, with 14 bases between. Germline V lookup: CDR1 GTSNPN, CDR2 SVGIG (reference sequence). The chain's CDR3 is CAWSVGGTNDQPQHF. The CDR3 region has the DNA TGTGCCTGGAGTGTAGGGGGGACCAATGATCAGCCCCAGCATTTT.

The sample holds one count of this clonotype. The chain recombines TRBV27 with TRBJ2-1; TRBD2 agrees at 10 bases. V lost 6 bases, J lost 8 bases, and 7 bases stayed unmatched. The germline gives CDR1 MNHEY, CDR2 SMNVEV (reference sequence). The CDR3 is 14 amino acids. CDR3 DNA: TGTGCCAGCAGCCTAGCGGGAGCTTTCCATGAGCAGTTCTTC. As protein: CASSLAGAFHEQFF.

The CDR3 loop is CASSFDPRLEQYF. The CDR3 region has the DNA TGTGCCAGCAGTTTCGACCCTCGCCTAGAGCAGTACTTC. The chain carries TRBV12-3 or TRBV12-4 and TRBJ2-7; D not certain. CDR3 length: 13 residues. Trimming cost V 3 bases and J 7 bases, with 13 bases left between them.

The V gene is TRBV30, the J gene TRBJ2-1; no definite D call. The CDR3 has 13 residues. Looked up from germline, CDR1 is GTSNPN and CDR2 is SVGIG (reference sequence). V was cut by 2 bases and J by 10 bases, with 15 bases left in between. The CDR3 protein is CAWSRRPLAEQFF. The CDR3 DNA reads TGTGCCTGGAGTCGGCGGCCCTTAGCCGAGCAGTTCTTC.

The J gene is TRBJ2-7, the V gene TRBV27; TRBD1 is a possible D gene (5 bases). The CDR3 totals 15 residues. Trimming took 8 bases from V and 3 from J, leaving 20 bases between them. The germline V gene encodes CDR1 MNHEY and CDR2 SMNVEV (reference sequence). The CDR3 loop reads CASHPHRGRVYEQYF. CDR3 DNA sequence: TGTGCCAGCCACCCTCATAGGGGAAGGGTCTACGAGCAGTACTTC.

The genes are TRBV20-1 and TRBJ1-3, with D possibly matching TRBD1 (6 bases). The CDR3 spans 16 residues. V was trimmed by 0 bases and J by 0 bases, leaving 12 bases between them. Germline lookup yields CDR1 DFQATT and CDR2 SNEGSKA (reference sequence). The CDR3, as DNA: TGCAGTGCTAGAGATCCCAGGGGAAGCTCTGGAAACACCATATATTTT. It yields the protein CSARDPRGSSGNTIYF.

The V gene is TRBV27, the J gene TRBJ2-7; D unresolved. The CDR3 has 13 amino acids. CDR1 and CDR2 from the germline V gene are MNHEY and SMNVEV (reference sequence). V was clipped by 0 bases and J by 2 bases, with 5 bases between them. Here the CDR3 reads CASSLSPPYEQYF. In DNA form, the CDR3 reads TGTGCCAGCAGTTTATCGCCCCCCTACGAGCAGTACTTC.